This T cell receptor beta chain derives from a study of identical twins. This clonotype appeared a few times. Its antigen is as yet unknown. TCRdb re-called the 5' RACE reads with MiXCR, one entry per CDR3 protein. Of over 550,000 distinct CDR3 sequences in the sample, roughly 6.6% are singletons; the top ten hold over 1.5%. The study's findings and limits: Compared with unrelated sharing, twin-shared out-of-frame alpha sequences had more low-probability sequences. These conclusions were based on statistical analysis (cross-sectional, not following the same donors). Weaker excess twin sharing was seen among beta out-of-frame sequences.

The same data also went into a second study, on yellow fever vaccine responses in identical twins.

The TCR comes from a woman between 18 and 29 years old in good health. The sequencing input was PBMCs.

The CDR3 protein is CASRGRGPETQYF. The CDR3 coding sequence is TGTGCCAGCCGAGGGCGAGGGCCAGAGACCCAGTACTTC. V and J are TRBV6-6 and TRBJ2-5; a weak D match, TRBD2 (5 bases). Germline V gene data show CDR1 as MNHNY and CDR2 as SVGAGI (reference sequence). CDR3 length: 13 amino acids. Trimming left V 8 bases short and J 4 bases short, with 14 bases between.